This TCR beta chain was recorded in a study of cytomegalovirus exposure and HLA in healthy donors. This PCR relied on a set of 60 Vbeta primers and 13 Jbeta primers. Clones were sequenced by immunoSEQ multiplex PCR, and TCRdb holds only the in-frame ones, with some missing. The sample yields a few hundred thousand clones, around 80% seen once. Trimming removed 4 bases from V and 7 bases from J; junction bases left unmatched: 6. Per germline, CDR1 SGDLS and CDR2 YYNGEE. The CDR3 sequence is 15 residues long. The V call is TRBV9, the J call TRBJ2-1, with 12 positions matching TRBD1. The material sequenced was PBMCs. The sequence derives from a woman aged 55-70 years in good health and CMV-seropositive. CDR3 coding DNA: TGTGCCAGCAGCTCCGGGACAGGGGGCATGAATGAGCAGTTCTTC. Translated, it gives CASSSGTGGMNEQFF.